This T cell receptor (beta chain) was recorded in a study of cytomegalovirus exposure and HLA in healthy donors. Overall study results and limits: Presence/absence analyses assumed roughly uniform sequencing depth across donors, which may not hold. Per published reports, the classifier diagnosed cytomegalovirus status with high specificity and sensitivity.

Samples came from healthy bone marrow donors. The primer mix had 60 Vbeta and 13 Jbeta primers. In the original processing: As a later analysis found, there were tens of millions of unique TCR beta chains, of which some 9.9 million were shared. Sequencing was performed with immunoSEQ multiplex PCR; in TCRdb, only in-frame clones are kept and a portion is missing. The V and J calls and clone size come from that table; D and trimming were worked out from the DNA. The data show 150,000 to 200,000 clones, with nearly 80% seen just once and around 0.98% held by the top ten. CDR3 length: 18 amino acids. The germline V gene has CDR1 LGHNA and CDR2 YNFKEQ. V shed 1 base and J 0 bases; nucleotides not matched to a gene: 7. For this clone: Antigen specificity is unknown.

This TCR was recovered from a woman aged 45 to 65 in good health and CMV-seropositive. The rearrangement links TRBV4-2 to TRBJ1-4; 8 positions match TRBD1. The sample taken for sequencing was PBMCs. This CDR3 is CASSQGTGLSATNEKLFF. In DNA, the CDR3 is TGTGCCAGCAGCCAAGGGACAGGGCTAAGCGCAACTAATGAAAAACTGTTTTTT.